The rows below give T cell receptor beta chains drawn from one sample of a study of T-cell memory formation after mild COVID-19. MiXCR, run by TCRdb on the 5' RACE reads, gives a single entry per CDR3 protein. Among approximately 270,000 distinct CDR3 sequences listed, 15% to 20% were seen once. The sequenced material came from PBMCs or a T cell subset sorted from them (not recorded which). The receptors derive from a man between 18 and 35 years old who had mild COVID-19 (a few samples of this study predate the infection). Cell type and time point are not known. The CDR3 runs from the conserved cysteine through the conserved F or W.

v_call cdr3_aa
TRBV12-3/TRBV12-4 CASSLSGTAQFF
TRBV2 CASTRLAGGPDTQYF
TRBV7-3 CASSLHLQETQYF
TRBV6-5 CASSYRPSGGSPDTQYF
TRBV4-3 CASSRDRGRNSPLHF
TRBV9 CASSPEWYSGNTIYF
TRBV5-1 CASSSQPDGANYGYTF
TRBV11-2 CASSLDYSSPLHF
TRBV6-2/TRBV6-3 CASTYWGTDTQYF
TRBV12-3/TRBV12-4 CASSPARVGTEAFF
TRBV4-3 CASSQDARIATNEKLFF
TRBV11-2 CASSLGQTGFSYEQYF
TRBV4-1 CASSQDPGQSYRGYTF
TRBV7-8 CASSFGTDYSNQPQHF
TRBV6-5 CASGSVGPTNEKLFF
TRBV10-3 CAISPTGGEYSNQPQHF
TRBV5-1 CASSLVGRGGYTF
TRBV7-9 CASSIQGNGAEAFF
TRBV5-6 CATKKLAGDATDTQYF
TRBV5-1 CASSPSWGPRETQYF
TRBV21-1 CASLQGGGRPYEQYF
TRBV10-3 CAPGWSSGNTIYF
TRBV7-2 CASSSPREAAYIRPRNEQFF
TRBV6-2/TRBV6-3 CASSYGMAGGAYEQYF
TRBV6-2/TRBV6-3 CAAGRGVAEQYF
TRBV20-1 CSAYRDGYSNQPQHF
TRBV30 CACWGQGDSPLHF
TRBV4-1 CASIRLAGARGGELFF
TRBV11-2 CASSATRRVETQYF
TRBV14 CASSQRWAGGTDTQYF
TRBV6-5 CASSLAGVTEQFF
TRBV20-1 CSAPRDFGAGYTF
TRBV9 CASSVGSPSYEQYF
TRBV4-1 CASSQVGQYTEAFF
TRBV5-6 CASSYYDRVSETQYF
TRBV6-5 CASSYSLAVTDTQYF
TRBV2 CASSILENTEAFF
TRBV5-1 CASSLTRTEGVYEQYF
TRBV5-6 CASSPGIRDNVLTF
TRBV12-3/TRBV12-4 CASSSNRENTDTQYF
TRBV5-4 CASSKTGRDTEAFF
TRBV12-3/TRBV12-4 CASTLRGGTEAFF
TRBV4-1 CASSHLLAAQGGQYF
TRBV27 CASSSPGQGGNIQYF
TRBV29-1 CSVPIYWGRTEAFF
TRBV6-6 CASSLRPDRARVLHF
TRBV7-9 CASSSDSVETQYF
TRBV5-1 CASRRDSLGYEQYF
TRBV4-3 CASSQVRGVGDTQYF
TRBV28 CASSLSPDTQYF
TRBV5-1 CASSLAGTGYGGANVLTF